The 14 T cell receptor beta chains in this list originate from one sample, sequenced in a study of human T cells and chemical hapten exposure. Time point given: pre-sensitization, week 0. Described treatment: therapeutic diphenylcyclopropenone sensitization with weekly scalp DPC. TCRdb passed the RACE reads through MiXCR, listing each CDR3 protein once. The data show about 120,000 distinct CDR3 sequences, about 13% seen once. Source: whole blood, taken in connection with sensitization to the hapten diphenylcyclopropenone (DPC). The receptors shown here come from a woman aged 18-29 years with alopecia areata. Some clones in this sample may be carry-over from other donors' samples.

In this sample, this clonotype turned up a few times. The chain couples TRBV9 to TRBJ1-5; D is possibly TRBD1 (5 bases). Germline V CDR1 and CDR2: SGDLS, YYNGEE. The CDR3 has 15 residues. Trimming removed 0 bases from V and 3 bases from J, with 10 bases in between. CDR3 DNA: TGTGCCAGCAGCGTAGGAGAAGGGGTCAATCAGCCCCAGCATTTT. This encodes CASSVGEGVNQPQHF.

This clonotype occurred a few times. The chain uses TRBV6-6 and TRBJ2-7; the match to TRBD2 covers 8 bases. V was clipped by 0 bases and J by 11 bases; unmatched bases: 9. CDR3 length equals 14 residues. Germline CDR1 is MNHNY and CDR2 is SVGAGI (reference sequence). The CDR3 DNA sequence: TGTGCCAGCAGTTACTCGACGGGACTAGGCCTCGAGTACTTC. Translated: CASSYSTGLGLEYF.

This clonotype was found a few times. The chain combines TRBV7-9 with TRBJ2-2; unclear D gene. This CDR3 spans 15 amino acids. V was pared by 1 base and J by 4 bases, with 10 bases between. The germline V gene encodes CDR1 SEHNR and CDR2 FQNEAQ (reference sequence). In nucleotides, the CDR3 is TGTGCCAGCAGCTTAGTACAAGGGTCCACCGGGGAGCTGTTTTTT. It specifies CASSLVQGSTGELFF.

V usage is TRBV9 and J usage is TRBJ2-5, with D hard to call. The V end lost 0 bases, the J end lost 10 bases, and 7 bases lay between the germline ends. Germline values: CDR1 SGDLS, CDR2 YYNGEE. The CDR3 is 11 residues long. This CDR3 reads CASSVGSDQYF. In nucleotides, the CDR3 is TGTGCCAGCAGCGTAGGATCCGACCAGTACTTC.

J is TRBJ2-5 and V is TRBV18, with no clear D. CDR3 size: 12 residues. The V end lost 2 bases, the J end lost 5 bases, and 6 bases lay between the germline ends. Germline-derived CDR1 and CDR2 are KGHSH and LQKENI. CDR3 region: CASSPTTETQYF. CDR3 in DNA: TGTGCCAGCTCACCAACTACGGAGACCCAGTACTTC.

This chain joins TRBV6-6 and TRBJ1-5; D not certain. The CDR3 is 17 amino acids. Germline V gene data show CDR1 as MNHNY and CDR2 as SVGAGI (reference sequence). Deletions cut 0 bases from V and 0 bases from J, with 12 bases between. The CDR3 coding sequence is TGTGCCAGCAGTTACTCGAGTCGCCTAAATAGCAATCAGCCCCAGCATTTT. It translates to CASSYSSRLNSNQPQHF.

V usage is TRBV7-6 and J usage is TRBJ2-1; D unclear. Trimming took 4 bases from V and 5 from J, leaving 9 bases between them. The V gene's germline CDR1 is SGHVS and CDR2 FNYEAQ. This CDR3 contains 13 residues. The CDR3 coding sequence is TGTGCCAGCAGCTCCAGCGTGGACAATGAGCAGTTCTTC. This encodes CASSSSVDNEQFF. Complete variable domain (other parts from reference TRBV7-6 and TRBJ2-1): GAGVSQSPRYKVTKRGQDVALRCDPISGHVSLYWYRQALGQGPEFLTYFNYEAQQDKSGLPNDRFSAERPEGSISTLTIQRTEQRDSAMYRCASSSSVDNEQFFGPGTRLTVL.

This clonotype showed up just a few times. This chain links TRBV7-9 with TRBJ2-2, with a tentative D call TRBD1 (6 bases). Trimming took off 5 bases at V and 0 bases at J, with 16 bases between the two ends. This CDR3 has 17 amino acids. Germline V gene lookup returns CDR1 SEHNR and CDR2 FQNEAQ (reference sequence). The CDR3 spells CASSPHGTLTNTGELFF. The CDR3 DNA reads TGTGCCAGCAGCCCGCACGGGACACTTACGAACACCGGGGAGCTGTTTTTT. Filled out from reference TRBV7-9 and TRBJ2-2, the complete variable domain reads DTGVSQNPRHKITKRGQNVTFRCDPISEHNRLYWYRQTLGQGPEFLTYFQNEAQLEKSRLLSDRFSAERPKGSFSTLEIQRTEQGDSAMYLCASSPHGTLTNTGELFFGEGSRLTVL.

This clonotype was counted many times. The V call is TRBV28, the J call TRBJ1-5; a weak D match, TRBD1 (5 bases). Trimming pared 6 bases from V and 0 bases from J, leaving 18 bases between. CDR3 length: 17 residues. Germline assignment: CDR1 MDHEN and CDR2 SYDVKM. The chain's CDR3 is CASSLWGVGTSNQPQHF. The CDR3 DNA reads as TGTGCCAGCAGCTTGTGGGGGGTTGGTACTAGCAATCAGCCCCAGCATTTT.

This clonotype was detected ten times or more. The chain couples TRBV6-6 to TRBJ1-1, with no clear D. Germline V gene sequence: CDR1 MNHNY, CDR2 SVGAGI (reference sequence). CDR3 size: 14 residues. Trimming took 1 base from V and 1 from J, leaving 7 bases between them. The CDR3: CASSYWAENTEAFF. In DNA, the CDR3 is TGTGCCAGCAGTTACTGGGCAGAGAACACTGAAGCTTTCTTT.

The chain couples TRBV7-2 to TRBJ1-2; D may be TRBD1 (6 bases). V shed 5 bases and J shed 3 bases, with 10 bases lying between them. This CDR3 has 13 amino acids. Looked up from germline, CDR1 is SGHTA and CDR2 is FQGNSA. The chain's CDR3 is CASSRDTYYGYTF. The CDR3 nucleotides read TGTGCCAGCAGCCGGGACACCTACTATGGCTACACCTTC.

The rearrangement links TRBV12-5 to TRBJ2-1; 8 nucleotides line up with TRBD1. CDR1 is LGHNT, CDR2 FRNRAP, per germline. The CDR3 spans 15 residues. V dropped 4 bases and J dropped 5; count of bases not matched to a gene: 7. The CDR3 DNA sequence: TGTGCTAGTGGTTCCGGGACAGGTTATAACAATGAGCAGTTCTTC. The encoded protein is CASGSGTGYNNEQFF.

The chain couples TRBV6-2 or TRBV6-3 to TRBJ1-1; no reliable D call. V was trimmed by 7 bases and J by 0 bases, leaving 9 bases between them. This CDR3 is 13 amino acids long. The V gene's germline CDR1 is MNHEY and CDR2 SVGEGT. CDR3: CASNYPMNTEAFF. CDR3 nucleotide sequence: TGTGCCAGCAACTACCCAATGAACACTGAAGCTTTCTTT.

This clonotype was recorded a few times. The chain has TRBV11-2 and TRBJ2-7; 7 bases align to TRBD1. The J segment lost 5 bases and the V segment lost 1 base, leaving 5 bases of the junction unmatched. This CDR3 contains 14 residues. In germline, CDR1 is SGHAT, CDR2 FQNNGV. The CDR3 sequence is CASSLVTTGNEQYF. As DNA, the CDR3 is TGTGCCAGCAGCTTAGTTACGACAGGGAACGAGCAGTACTTC.